The next 10 T cell receptor beta chains were all read from a single sample in a study of blood T cell repertoires in COVID-19. Measured with immunoSEQ multiplex PCR; TCRdb has only the in-frame clones, and not every one. The table shows about 220,000 clones, with 80% occurring only once. The sequenced sample was peripheral blood. The source is a human donor in a cohort sampled during active COVID-19.

The gene calls are TRBV11-2 and TRBJ2-1, with a tentative D call TRBD1 (7 bases). Trimming removed 1 base at V and 7 bases at J, with 14 bases between. CDR3 length equals 15 residues. From germline, CDR1 is SGHAT and CDR2 FQNNGV. CDR3 coding DNA: TGTGCCAGCAGCTTAGGTCAGGGGGGAAGGAATGAGCAGTTCTTC. Amino acid sequence: CASSLGQGGRNEQFF.

The rearrangement links TRBV27 to TRBJ2-7, with D tentatively TRBD1 (6 bases). This CDR3 has 14 residues. Deletions cut 4 bases from V and 2 bases from J, with 12 bases between. Germline loops: CDR1 MNHEY, CDR2 SMNVEV (reference sequence). Written as DNA, the CDR3 is TGTGCCAGCAGTTATTTGGACAGAACCTACGAGCAGTACTTC. Translated, it gives CASSYLDRTYEQYF.

V is TRBV4-2 and J is TRBJ2-1, with TRBD1 matching 10 bases. Germline V gene sequence: CDR1 LGHNA, CDR2 YNFKEQ. The CDR3 is made up of 15 amino acids. After removal of 4 bases from V and 9 bases from J, the junction contained 9 bases not matched to a gene. The CDR3 nucleotides read TGTGCCAGCAGCCCGCGGGACAGGGGAATTGGTGAGCAGTTCTTC. It specifies CASSPRDRGIGEQFF.

The rearrangement joins TRBV12-5 to TRBJ2-3; 11 nucleotides match TRBD1. V lost 3 bases, J lost 2 bases, and 13 bases stayed unmatched. The V gene's germline CDR1 is LGHNT and CDR2 FRNRAP. The length of the CDR3 is 19 residues. The CDR3 loop reads CASGLSHPGQGAITDTQYF. The CDR3 DNA reads TGTGCTAGTGGTTTATCTCACCCCGGACAGGGGGCTATCACAGATACGCAGTATTTT.

The V and J genes are TRBV10-3 and TRBJ1-1; D possibly corresponds to TRBD1 (6 bases). This CDR3 has 14 amino acids. Germline-derived CDR1 and CDR2 are ENHRY and SYGVKD. V lost 3 bases to trimming and J lost 6 bases, with 14 bases between them. Here the CDR3 DNA reads TGTGCCATCAGTGACCAACAGGGAGCGGCTGAAGCTTTCTTT. It codes for CAISDQQGAAEAFF.

The chain links TRBV6-5 to TRBJ2-2; tentative D call: TRBD1 (5 bases). From germline, CDR1 is MNHEY and CDR2 SVGAGI. CDR3 length: 15 amino acids. V was cut by 2 bases and J by 2 bases, with 9 bases left in between. This CDR3 reads CASSYRDSNTGELFF. The CDR3 nucleotides read TGTGCCAGCAGTTACAGAGACAGCAACACCGGGGAGCTGTTTTTT.

This rearrangement joins TRBV24-1 to TRBJ2-1, with D possibly TRBD2 on 5 matching bases. The CDR3 runs to 16 residues. V was cut by 0 bases and J by 9 bases, with 17 bases left in between. The germline V gene encodes CDR1 KGHDR and CDR2 SFDVKD. DNA of the CDR3: TGTGCCACCAGTGATTTGGCGGCGGGCCTGGTCGGTGAGCAGTTCTTC. Translation gives CATSDLAAGLVGEQFF.

The chain couples TRBV25-1 to TRBJ1-1; weak D call: TRBD1 (6 bases). V was shortened by 4 bases and J by 7 bases, with 16 bases between the two germline ends. This CDR3 is 14 amino acids long. Germline V gene data show CDR1 as MGHDK and CDR2 as SYGVNS. The CDR3 protein is CASSGRQAVYEAFF. The DNA of the CDR3 is TGTGCCAGCAGTGGCCGACAGGCTGTCTATGAAGCTTTCTTT.

This chain joins TRBV2 and TRBJ1-5; D remains unclear. V shed 6 bases and J shed 7 bases, with 16 bases lying between them. This CDR3 spans 14 amino acids. The germline CDR1 and CDR2 sequences are SNHLY and FYNNEI. CDR3 sequence: CASSPDTGGQPQHF. Here the CDR3 DNA reads TGTGCCAGCAGCCCTGACACCGGAGGACAGCCCCAGCATTTT.

The J gene is TRBJ2-3, the V gene TRBV3-1 (or the pseudogene TRBV3-2); TRBD2 might be the D (6 bases). The germline V gene encodes CDR1 LGHDT and CDR2 YNNKEL (reference sequence). Trimming took 3 bases from V and 5 from J, leaving 12 bases between them. This CDR3 region has 14 residues. In DNA form, the CDR3 reads TGTGCCAGCAGCCAGCGGGGCTCTCGAGATACGCAGTATTTT. It encodes CASSQRGSRDTQYF.